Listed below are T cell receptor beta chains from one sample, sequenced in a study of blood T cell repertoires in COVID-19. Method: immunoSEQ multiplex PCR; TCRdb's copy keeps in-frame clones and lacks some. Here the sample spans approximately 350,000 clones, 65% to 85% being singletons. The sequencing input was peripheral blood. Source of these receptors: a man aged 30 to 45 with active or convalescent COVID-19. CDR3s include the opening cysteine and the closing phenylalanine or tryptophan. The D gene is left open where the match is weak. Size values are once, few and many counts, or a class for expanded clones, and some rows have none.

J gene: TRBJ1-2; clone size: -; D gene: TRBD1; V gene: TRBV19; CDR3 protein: CASSMVQGFLGGYTF; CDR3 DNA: TGTGCCAGTAGTATGGTACAGGGGTTTCTCGGTGGCTACACCTTC
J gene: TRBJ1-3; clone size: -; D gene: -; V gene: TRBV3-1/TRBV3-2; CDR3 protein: CASSQEGRYTIYF; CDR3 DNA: TGTGCCAGCAGCCAAGAAGGCAGGTACACCATATATTTT
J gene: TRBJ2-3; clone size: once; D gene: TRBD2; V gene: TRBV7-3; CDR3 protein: CASSRPRTSGESTDTQYF; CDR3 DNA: TGTGCCAGCAGCCGGCCTCGGACTAGCGGGGAGAGCACAGATACGCAGTATTTT
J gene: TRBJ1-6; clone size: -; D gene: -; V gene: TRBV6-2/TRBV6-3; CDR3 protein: CASSYRTAVNSPLHF; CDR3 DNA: TGTGCCAGCAGTTACAGGACAGCAGTGAATTCACCCCTCCACTTT
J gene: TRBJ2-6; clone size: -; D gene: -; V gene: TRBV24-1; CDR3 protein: CATSDPDSSGANVLTF; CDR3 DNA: TGTGCCACCAGTGACCCGGACAGCTCTGGGGCCAACGTCCTGACTTTC
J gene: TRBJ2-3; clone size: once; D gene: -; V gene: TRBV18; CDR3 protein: CASSSGQPLVEYF; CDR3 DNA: TGTGCCAGCTCCTCCGGACAGCCCCTTGTGGAGTATTTT
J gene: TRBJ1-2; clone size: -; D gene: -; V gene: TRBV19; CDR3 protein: CASSIANYGYTF; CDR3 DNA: TGTGCCAGTAGTATAGCAAACTATGGCTACACCTTC
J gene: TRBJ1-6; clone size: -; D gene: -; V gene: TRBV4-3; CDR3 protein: CASSQVPQGETYNSPLHF; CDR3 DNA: TGCGCCAGCAGCCAAGTGCCACAGGGAGAAACCTATAATTCACCCCTCCACTTT
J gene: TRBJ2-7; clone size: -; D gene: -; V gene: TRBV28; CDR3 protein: CASSLLLWTSGSSYEQYF; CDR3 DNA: -
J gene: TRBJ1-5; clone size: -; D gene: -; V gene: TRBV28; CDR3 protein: CASSSPFPGLDQPQHF; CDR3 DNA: TGTGCCAGCAGTTCTCCCTTCCCAGGGTTAGATCAGCCCCAGCATTTT
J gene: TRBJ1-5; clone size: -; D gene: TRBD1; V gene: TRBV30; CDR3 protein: CAWKDREGPQHF; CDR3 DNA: TGTGCCTGGAAGGACAGGGAAGGGCCCCAGCATTTT
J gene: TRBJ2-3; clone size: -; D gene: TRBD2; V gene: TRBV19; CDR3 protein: CASSFPAGGTDTQYF; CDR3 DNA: TGTGCCAGTAGTTTCCCAGCGGGGGGGACAGATACGCAGTATTTT
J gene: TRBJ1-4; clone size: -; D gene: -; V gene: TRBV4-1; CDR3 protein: CASSPLDRPNEKLFF; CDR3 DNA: TGCGCCAGCAGCCCCCTGGACAGACCCAATGAAAAACTGTTTTTT
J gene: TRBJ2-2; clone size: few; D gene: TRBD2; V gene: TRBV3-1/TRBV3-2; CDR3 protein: CASSQERLAGGTGELFF; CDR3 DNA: TGTGCCAGCAGCCAGGAAAGACTAGCGGGAGGAACCGGGGAGCTGTTTTTT
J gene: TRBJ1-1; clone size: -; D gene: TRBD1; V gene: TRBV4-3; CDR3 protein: CASSQADRDNTEAFF; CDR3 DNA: TGCGCCAGCAGCCAAGCAGACAGGGATAACACTGAAGCTTTCTTT
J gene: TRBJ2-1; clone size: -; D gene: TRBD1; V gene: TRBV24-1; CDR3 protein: CATGQGSEQFF; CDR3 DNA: TGTGCCACCGGACAGGGCAGTGAGCAGTTCTTC
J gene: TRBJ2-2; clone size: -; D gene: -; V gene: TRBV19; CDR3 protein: CASTAYTAGTGELFF; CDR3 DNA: TGTGCCAGTACCGCCTATACCGCAGGGACCGGGGAGCTGTTTTTT
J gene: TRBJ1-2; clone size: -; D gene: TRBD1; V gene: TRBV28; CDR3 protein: CASSLDRDLYGYTF; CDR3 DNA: TGTGCCAGCAGTTTAGACAGGGACTTATATGGCTACACCTTC
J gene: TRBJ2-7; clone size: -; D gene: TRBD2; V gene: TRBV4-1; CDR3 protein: CASSQDPAGGTHEQYF; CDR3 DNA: TGCGCCAGCAGCCAGGACCCAGCGGGAGGGACTCACGAGCAGTACTTC
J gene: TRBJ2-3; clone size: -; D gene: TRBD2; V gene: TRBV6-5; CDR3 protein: CASSYSSGGAKDTQYF; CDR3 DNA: TGTGCCAGCAGTTACTCTAGCGGGGGGGCCAAAGATACGCAGTATTTT
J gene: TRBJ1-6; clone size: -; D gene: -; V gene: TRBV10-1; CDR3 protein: CASSELGGANSPLHF; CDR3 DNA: TGCGCCAGCAGTGAGTTAGGAGGGGCTAATTCACCCCTCCACTTT
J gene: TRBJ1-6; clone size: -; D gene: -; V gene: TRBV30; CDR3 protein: CAWTTGNSPLHF; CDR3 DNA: TGTGCCTGGACCACAGGGAATTCACCCCTCCACTTT
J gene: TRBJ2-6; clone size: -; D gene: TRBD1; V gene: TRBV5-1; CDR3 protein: CASSLTGSGANVLTF; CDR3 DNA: TGCGCCAGCAGCCTGACAGGGTCCGGGGCCAACGTCCTGACTTTC
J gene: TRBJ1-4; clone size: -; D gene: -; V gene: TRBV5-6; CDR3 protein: CASSGWTATNEKLFF; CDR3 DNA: TGTGCCAGCAGCGGGTGGACAGCAACTAATGAAAAACTGTTTTTT
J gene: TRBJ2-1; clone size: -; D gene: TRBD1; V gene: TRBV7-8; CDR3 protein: CASSLPGQGYNEQFF; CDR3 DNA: TGTGCCAGCAGCTTACCGGGACAGGGTTACAATGAGCAGTTCTTC
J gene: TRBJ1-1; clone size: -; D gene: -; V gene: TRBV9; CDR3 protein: CASSVRPDGGGTEAFF; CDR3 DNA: TGTGCCAGCAGCGTACGTCCTGACGGGGGGGGCACTGAAGCTTTCTTT
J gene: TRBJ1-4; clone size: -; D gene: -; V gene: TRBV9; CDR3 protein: CASSVPGQNEKLFF; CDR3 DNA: TGTGCCAGCAGCGTCCCAGGACAGAATGAAAAACTGTTTTTT
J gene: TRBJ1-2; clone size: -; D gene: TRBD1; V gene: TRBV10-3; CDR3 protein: CAISGGTDYGYTF; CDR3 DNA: TGTGCCATCAGTGGCGGGACAGACTATGGCTACACCTTC
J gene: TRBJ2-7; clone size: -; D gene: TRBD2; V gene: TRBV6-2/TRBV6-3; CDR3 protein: CASSSFRDYYEQYF; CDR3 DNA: TGTGCCAGCAGTTCCTTCCGGGACTACTACGAGCAGTACTTC
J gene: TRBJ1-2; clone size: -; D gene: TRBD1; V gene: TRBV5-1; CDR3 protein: CASSPSGQGAYGYTF; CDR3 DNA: TGCGCCAGCTCCCCGTCCGGACAGGGGGCGTATGGCTACACCTTC
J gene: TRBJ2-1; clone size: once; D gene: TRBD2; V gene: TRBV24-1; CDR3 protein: CATSAPALAGSLSYNEQFF; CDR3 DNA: TGTGCCACCAGTGCCCCAGCTCTAGCGGGGAGTCTCTCCTACAATGAGCAGTTCTTC
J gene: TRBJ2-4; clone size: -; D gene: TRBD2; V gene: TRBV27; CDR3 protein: CASSSREGGRRTSGSGNIQYF; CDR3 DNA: TGTGCCAGCAGTTCCCGCGAGGGGGGCAGGAGGACTAGCGGGAGCGGAAACATTCAGTACTTC
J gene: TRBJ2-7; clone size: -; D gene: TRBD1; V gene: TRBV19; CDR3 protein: CASSRDGQGASYEQYF; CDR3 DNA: TGTGCCAGTAGTAGAGACGGCCAGGGGGCGTCCTACGAGCAGTACTTC
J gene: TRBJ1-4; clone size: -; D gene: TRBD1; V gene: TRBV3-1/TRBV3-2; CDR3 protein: CASSQDRTGRRFF; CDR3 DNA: TGTGCCAGCAGCCAAGACCGGACAGGGAGGCGATTTTTT
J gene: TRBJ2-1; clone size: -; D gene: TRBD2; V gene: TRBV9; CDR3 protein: CASSVAAGGRNEQFF; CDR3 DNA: TGTGCCAGCAGCGTAGCAGCGGGGGGGCGGAATGAGCAGTTCTTC
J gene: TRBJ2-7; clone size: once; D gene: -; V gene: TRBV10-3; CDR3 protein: CAITSPPGYEQYF; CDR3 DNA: TGTGCCATCACAAGTCCCCCAGGCTACGAGCAGTACTTC
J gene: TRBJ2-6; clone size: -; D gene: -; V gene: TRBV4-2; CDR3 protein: CASSQDMGLPSGANVLTF; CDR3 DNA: TGTGCCAGCAGCCAAGATATGGGACTTCCCTCTGGGGCCAACGTCCTGACTTTC
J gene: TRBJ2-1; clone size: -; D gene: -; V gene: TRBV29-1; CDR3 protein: CSVPRGSYNEQFF; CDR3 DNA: TGCAGCGTTCCCAGGGGTTCCTACAATGAGCAGTTCTTC
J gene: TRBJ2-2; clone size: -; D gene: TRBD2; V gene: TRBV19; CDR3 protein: CASSPGLAGAVGELFF; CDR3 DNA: TGTGCCAGTAGTCCGGGACTAGCGGGAGCGGTCGGGGAGCTGTTTTTT
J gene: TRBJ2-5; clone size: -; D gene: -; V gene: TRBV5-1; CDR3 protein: CATRRGDRQETQYF; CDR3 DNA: TGCGCCACCCGGCGGGGCGACCGACAAGAGACCCAGTACTTC
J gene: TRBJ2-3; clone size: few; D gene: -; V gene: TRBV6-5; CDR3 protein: CASSYDGGGTDTQYF; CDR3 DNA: TGTGCCAGCAGTTACGACGGAGGAGGCACAGATACGCAGTATTTT
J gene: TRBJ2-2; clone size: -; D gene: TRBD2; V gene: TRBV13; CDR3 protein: CASSELAANTGELFF; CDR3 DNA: TGTGCCAGCAGCGAACTAGCGGCGAACACCGGGGAGCTGTTTTTT
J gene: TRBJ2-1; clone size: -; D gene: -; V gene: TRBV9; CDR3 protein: CASSVGRYYNEQFF; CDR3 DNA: TGTGCCAGCAGCGTAGGGAGGTATTACAATGAGCAGTTCTTC
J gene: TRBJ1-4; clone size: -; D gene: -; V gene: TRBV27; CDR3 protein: CASTSNLNEKLFF; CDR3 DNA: TGTGCCAGCACTTCTAACTTAAATGAAAAACTGTTTTTT
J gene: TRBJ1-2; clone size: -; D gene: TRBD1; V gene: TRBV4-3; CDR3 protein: CASSQDRTGAYGYTF; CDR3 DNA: TGCGCCAGCAGCCAAGATAGGACAGGGGCCTATGGCTACACCTTC
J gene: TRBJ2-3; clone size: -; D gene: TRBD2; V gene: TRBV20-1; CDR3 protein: CSASSPGGGTDTQYF; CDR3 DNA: TGCAGTGCTAGTTCCCCCGGGGGGGGCACAGATACGCAGTATTTT
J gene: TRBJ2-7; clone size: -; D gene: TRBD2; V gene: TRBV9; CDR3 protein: CASSVGEGSYEQYF; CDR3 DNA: TGTGCCAGCAGCGTAGGGGAGGGCTCCTACGAGCAGTACTTC
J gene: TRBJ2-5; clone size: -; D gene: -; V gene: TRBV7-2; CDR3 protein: CASSLGGEETQYF; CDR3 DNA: TGTGCCAGCAGCTTAGGGGGGGAAGAGACCCAGTACTTC
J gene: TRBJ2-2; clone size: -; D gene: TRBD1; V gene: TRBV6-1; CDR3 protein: CASSGPDRGNTGELFF; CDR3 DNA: TGTGCCAGCAGTGGACCTGACAGGGGGAACACCGGGGAGCTGTTTTTT
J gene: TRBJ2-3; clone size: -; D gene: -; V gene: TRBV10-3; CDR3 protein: CANRRDRTDTQYF; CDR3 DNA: TGTGCCAATCGGAGGGATCGCACAGATACGCAGTATTTT
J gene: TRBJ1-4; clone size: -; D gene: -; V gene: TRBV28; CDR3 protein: CASSLGQVKEKLFF; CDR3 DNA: TGTGCCAGCAGTTTGGGGCAGGTAAAAGAAAAACTGTTTTTT
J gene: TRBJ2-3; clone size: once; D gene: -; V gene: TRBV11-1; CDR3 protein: CASSRQEGTDTQYF; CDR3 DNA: TGTGCCAGCAGCCGACAGGAGGGCACAGATACGCAGTATTTT
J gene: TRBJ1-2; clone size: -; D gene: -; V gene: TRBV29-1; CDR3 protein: CSVEPGVYGYTF; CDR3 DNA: TGCAGCGTTGAACCCGGAGTCTATGGCTACACCTTC
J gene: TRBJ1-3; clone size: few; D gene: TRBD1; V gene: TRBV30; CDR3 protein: CAWSSWGQGARYTIYF; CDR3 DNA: TGTGCCTGGAGTTCGTGGGGACAGGGGGCGAGATACACCATATATTTT
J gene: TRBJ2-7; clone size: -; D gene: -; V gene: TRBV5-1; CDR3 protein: CASRDTGRVEQYF; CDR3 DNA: TGCGCCAGTCGGGACACCGGTCGGGTGGAGCAGTACTTC